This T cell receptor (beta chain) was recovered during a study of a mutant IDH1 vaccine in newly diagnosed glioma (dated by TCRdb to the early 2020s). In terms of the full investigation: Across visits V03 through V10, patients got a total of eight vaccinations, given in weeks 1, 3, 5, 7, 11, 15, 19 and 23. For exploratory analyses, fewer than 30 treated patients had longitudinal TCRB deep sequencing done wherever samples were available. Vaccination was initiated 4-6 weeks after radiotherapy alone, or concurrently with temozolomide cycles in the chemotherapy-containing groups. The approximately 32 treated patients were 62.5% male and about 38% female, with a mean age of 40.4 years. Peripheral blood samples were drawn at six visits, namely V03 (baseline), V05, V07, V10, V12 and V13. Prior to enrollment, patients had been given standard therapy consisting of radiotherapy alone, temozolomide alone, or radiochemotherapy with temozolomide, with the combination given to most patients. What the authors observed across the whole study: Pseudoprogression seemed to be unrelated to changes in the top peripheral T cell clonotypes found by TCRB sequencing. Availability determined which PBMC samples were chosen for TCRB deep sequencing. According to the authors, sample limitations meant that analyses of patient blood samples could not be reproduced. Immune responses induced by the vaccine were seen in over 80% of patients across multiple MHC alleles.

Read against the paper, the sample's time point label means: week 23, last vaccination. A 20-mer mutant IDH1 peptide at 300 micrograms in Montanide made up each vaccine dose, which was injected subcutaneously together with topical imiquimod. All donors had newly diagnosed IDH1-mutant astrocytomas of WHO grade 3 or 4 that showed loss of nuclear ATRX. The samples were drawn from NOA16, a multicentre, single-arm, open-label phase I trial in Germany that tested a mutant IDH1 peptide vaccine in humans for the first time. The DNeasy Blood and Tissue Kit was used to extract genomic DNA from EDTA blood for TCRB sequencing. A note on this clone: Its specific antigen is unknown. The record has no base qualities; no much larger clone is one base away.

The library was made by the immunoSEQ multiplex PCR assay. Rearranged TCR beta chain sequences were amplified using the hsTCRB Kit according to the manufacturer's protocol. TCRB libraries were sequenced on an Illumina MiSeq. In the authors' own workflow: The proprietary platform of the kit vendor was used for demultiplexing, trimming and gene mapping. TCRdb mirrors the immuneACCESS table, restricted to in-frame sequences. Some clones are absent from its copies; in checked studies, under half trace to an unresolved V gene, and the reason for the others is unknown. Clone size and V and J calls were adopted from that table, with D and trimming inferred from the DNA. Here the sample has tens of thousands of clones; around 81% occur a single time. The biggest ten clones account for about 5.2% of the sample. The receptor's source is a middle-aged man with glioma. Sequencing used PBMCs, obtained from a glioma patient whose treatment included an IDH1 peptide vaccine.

The CDR3 protein: CAIELGNTIYF. The DNA reads TGTGCCATCGAGCTCGGGAACACCATATATTTT. The receptor chain draws on TRBV10-3 and TRBJ1-3; no confident D gene assignment can be made. Between the V and J ends, shortened by 8 bases and 7 bases respectively, the junction contains 9 bases. The germline V gene provides CDR1 ENHRY and CDR2 SYGVKD. There are 11 amino acids in the CDR3, from cysteine to phenylalanine inclusive. The CDR3 DNA has 33 bases and is translated from base 1.